Included here is one T cell receptor beta chain sequence, with context. At one end, the junction sequence differs from germline, possibly due to a read error. PCR used 60 Vbeta primers and 13 Jbeta primers. Data came from immunoSEQ multiplex PCR; TCRdb stores just in-frame clones and leaves some out. The data show 120,000 or so clones, roughly 80% seen once. Per germline, CDR1 LGHNA and CDR2 YNFKEQ. This CDR3 is built from 16 residues. The data originate from a study of cytomegalovirus exposure and HLA in healthy donors. The sequence was collected from a man aged 30-40 years in good health and CMV-seropositive. This rearrangement joins TRBV4-2 to TRBJ2-4; TRBD1 might be the D (5 bases). What was sequenced was PBMCs. Here the CDR3 DNA reads TGTGCCAGCAGCCAAGAATGGGGCCGGTCCAAAAACAGTCAGTACTTC. This translates into CASSQEWGRSKNSQYF.